A single T cell receptor (beta chain) is shown here with its context. Sequencing used immunoSEQ multiplex PCR; TCRdb keeps in-frame clones, though not all of them. The top ten hold about 4.9% of the sample, which has 95,000 to 150,000 clones, approximately 88% seen once. CDR3 length: 17 residues. Unmatched junction bases numbered 9, after V lost 3 bases and J lost 0 bases. Germline CDR1 reads SGDLS; CDR2 reads YYNGEE. This sample is drawn from a study of T cell responses to AZD1222 COVID-19 vaccine. Across the study: Second-dose schedules of about 4 or about 12 weeks were combined.

The receptor's source is an adult in good health. The gene calls are TRBV9 and TRBJ2-1; 7 bases agree with TRBD1. The sample here was peripheral blood, taken on day 0 of AZD1222 vaccination. The CDR3 DNA reads as TGTGCCAGCAGCGCCCTATTGGGACAGAGCTCCTACAATGAGCAGTTCTTC. This gives the protein CASSALLGQSSYNEQFF.